The clone carrying this TCR beta chain has just one count. Profiling relied on immunoSEQ multiplex PCR, and the TCRdb table lists in-frame clones only, not all of them. The sample has under 400,000 clones; more than 80% are singletons. These data come from a study of cytomegalovirus exposure and HLA in healthy donors. The V end was cut by 6 bases, the J end by 8 bases, with 14 bases between. The CDR3 has 14 amino acids. The receptor was isolated from a young woman in good health and CMV-seronegative. This rearrangement joins TRBV6-7 to TRBJ1-6, with no clear D. TRBV6-7 is annotated as an ORF whose role is uncertain. Specimen: PBMCs. The DNA of the CDR3 is TGTGCCAGCAGACTACGGAGGAATGATTCACCCCTCCACTTT. This gives the protein CASRLRRNDSPLHF.